This TCR beta chain derives from a study of T cell repertoires in cytomegalovirus infection. About the study: It can be stated that public TCR beta signatures indicated CMV infection as well as a matching HLA type.

A single record per CDR3 protein comes from TCRdb applying MiXCR to the reads. The repertoire holds a few hundred thousand distinct CDR3 sequences, with about 39% as singletons. This clonotype was picked up a small number of times. Antigen unknown. Findings of the study overall: Identification of carriers of CMV plus the relevant HLA was performed using cumulative public TCR beta family frequency. HLA-C-restricted CMV clonotypes gave the most frequent clonotype in two of eight donors.

The receptor's source is a human donor in good health (CMV status not recorded). Some clones in this sample may be carry-over from other donors' samples. The sequences come from cultured PBMCs, collected from culture after CMV antigen stimulation.

The CDR3 coding sequence is TGCGCCAGCAGCCAATCCGGACAGGGTGCGATTTCCACAGATACGCAGTATTTT. Protein product: CASSQSGQGAISTDTQYF. This chain joins TRBV4-3 and TRBJ2-3, with 8 bases aligning to TRBD1. The V gene's germline CDR1 is LGHNA and CDR2 YSLEER. With V trimmed by 2 bases and J by 2 bases, 12 bases remained unmatched. The CDR3 is made up of 18 amino acids.